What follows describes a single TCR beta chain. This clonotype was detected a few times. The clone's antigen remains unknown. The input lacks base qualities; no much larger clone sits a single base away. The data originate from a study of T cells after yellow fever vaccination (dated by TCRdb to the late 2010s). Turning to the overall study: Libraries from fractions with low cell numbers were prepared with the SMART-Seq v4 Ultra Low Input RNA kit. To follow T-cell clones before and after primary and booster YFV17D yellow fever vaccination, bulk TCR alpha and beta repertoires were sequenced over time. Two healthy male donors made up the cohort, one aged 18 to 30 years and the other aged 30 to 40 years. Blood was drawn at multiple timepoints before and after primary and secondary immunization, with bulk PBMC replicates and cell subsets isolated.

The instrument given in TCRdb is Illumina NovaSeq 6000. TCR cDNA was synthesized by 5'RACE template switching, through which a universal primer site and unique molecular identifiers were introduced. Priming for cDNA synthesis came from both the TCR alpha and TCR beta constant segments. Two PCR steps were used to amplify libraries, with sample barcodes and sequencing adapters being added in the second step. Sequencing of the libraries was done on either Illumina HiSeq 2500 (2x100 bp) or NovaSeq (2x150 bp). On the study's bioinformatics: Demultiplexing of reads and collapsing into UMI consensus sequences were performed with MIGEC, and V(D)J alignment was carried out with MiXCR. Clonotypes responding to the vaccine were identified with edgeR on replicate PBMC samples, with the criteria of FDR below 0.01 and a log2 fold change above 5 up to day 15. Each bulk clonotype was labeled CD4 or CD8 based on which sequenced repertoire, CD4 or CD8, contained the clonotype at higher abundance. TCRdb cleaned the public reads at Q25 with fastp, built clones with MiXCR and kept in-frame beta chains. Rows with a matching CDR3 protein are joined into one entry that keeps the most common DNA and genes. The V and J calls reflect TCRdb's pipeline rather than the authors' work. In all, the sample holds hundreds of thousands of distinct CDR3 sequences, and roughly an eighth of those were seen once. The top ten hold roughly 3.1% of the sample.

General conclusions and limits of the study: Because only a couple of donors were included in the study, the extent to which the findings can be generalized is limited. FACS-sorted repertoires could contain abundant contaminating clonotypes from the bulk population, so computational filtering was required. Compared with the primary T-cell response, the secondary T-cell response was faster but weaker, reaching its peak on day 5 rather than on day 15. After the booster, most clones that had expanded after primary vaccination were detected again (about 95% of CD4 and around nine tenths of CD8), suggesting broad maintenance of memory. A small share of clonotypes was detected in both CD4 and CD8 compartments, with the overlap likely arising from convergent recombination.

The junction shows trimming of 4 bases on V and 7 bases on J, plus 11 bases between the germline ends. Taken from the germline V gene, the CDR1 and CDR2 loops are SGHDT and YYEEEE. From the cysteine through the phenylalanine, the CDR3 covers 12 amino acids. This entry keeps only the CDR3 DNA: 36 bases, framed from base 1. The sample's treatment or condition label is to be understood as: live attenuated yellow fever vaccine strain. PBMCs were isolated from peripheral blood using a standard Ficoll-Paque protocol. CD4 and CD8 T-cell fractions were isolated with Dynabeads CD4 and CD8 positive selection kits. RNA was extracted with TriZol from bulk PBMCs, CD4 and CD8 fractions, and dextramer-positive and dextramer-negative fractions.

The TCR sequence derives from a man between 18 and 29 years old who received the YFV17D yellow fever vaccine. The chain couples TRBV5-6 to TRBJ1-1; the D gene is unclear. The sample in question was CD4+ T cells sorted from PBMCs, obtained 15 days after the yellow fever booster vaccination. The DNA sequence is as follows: TGTGCCAGCAGCCCAGTCAGAGGTGAAGCTTTCTTT. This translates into CASSPVRGEAFF.